These T cell receptor beta chains were read from a single sample in a study of T cell repertoires in cytomegalovirus infection. TCRdb passed the reads through MiXCR, listing each CDR3 protein once. The repertoire includes more than 400,000 distinct CDR3 sequences, about 26% of them detected once, and approximately 13% sits in the top ten. The sample consisted of PBMCs. The receptors were sampled from a human donor in good health (CMV status not recorded). Some clones in this sample may be carry-over from other donors' samples. The conserved cysteine and the conserved F or W are not part of the CDR3 here. Each record gives: V gene, J gene, CDR3 protein.

v_call: TRBV7-2; j_call: TRBJ2-3; cdr3_aa: ASSLVSGSDTQY
v_call: TRBV10-2; j_call: TRBJ2-2; cdr3_aa: ASRDSGRATGELF
v_call: TRBV6-2/TRBV6-3; j_call: TRBJ2-5; cdr3_aa: ASSYSFRRQETQY
v_call: TRBV27; j_call: TRBJ1-3; cdr3_aa: ASSPRWTGAFSGNTIY
v_call: TRBV7-2; j_call: TRBJ2-3; cdr3_aa: ASSLGLAGVQNTQY
v_call: TRBV30; j_call: TRBJ1-6; cdr3_aa: AWSVRGQHYDSYNSPLH
v_call: TRBV6-1; j_call: TRBJ1-4; cdr3_aa: ASSARDSGKEKLF
v_call: TRBV6-5; j_call: TRBJ2-5; cdr3_aa: ASSLDWGARTQY
v_call: TRBV7-9; j_call: TRBJ1-5; cdr3_aa: ASSPLGGGNQPQH
v_call: TRBV12-3/TRBV12-4; j_call: TRBJ1-5; cdr3_aa: ASSFGSKPQH
v_call: TRBV29-1; j_call: TRBJ2-1; cdr3_aa: SAEGRNEQF
v_call: TRBV12-5; j_call: TRBJ2-7; cdr3_aa: ASGFSQTASSYEQY
v_call: TRBV28; j_call: TRBJ2-7; cdr3_aa: ASSLPNEQY
v_call: TRBV7-9; j_call: TRBJ2-3; cdr3_aa: ASSLAGGDTDTQY
v_call: TRBV27; j_call: TRBJ1-1; cdr3_aa: ASSPGGFLSAF
v_call: TRBV7-2; j_call: TRBJ2-5; cdr3_aa: ASSFRQREETQY
v_call: TRBV30; j_call: TRBJ1-3; cdr3_aa: AWSGRDTIY
v_call: TRBV12-3/TRBV12-4; j_call: TRBJ1-2; cdr3_aa: ASREGQNYGYT
v_call: TRBV10-3; j_call: TRBJ1-2; cdr3_aa: AIRRADYGYT
v_call: TRBV18; j_call: TRBJ1-5; cdr3_aa: ASSPMSAPDQPQH
v_call: TRBV6-5; j_call: TRBJ2-1; cdr3_aa: ASKSTTGTVFFGEQF
v_call: TRBV25-1; j_call: TRBJ1-2; cdr3_aa: ASSGRLGATSYYGYT
v_call: TRBV28; j_call: TRBJ2-7; cdr3_aa: ASHFLGGEQY
v_call: TRBV7-8; j_call: TRBJ2-7; cdr3_aa: ASSLGVGSGYEQY